This TCR beta chain was documented in a study of Graves' ophthalmopathy and Graves' hyperthyroidism. Overall study findings and caveats: The majority of expanded thyroid clonotypes above 0.001 frequency also occurred in blood. Built on 13 signatures, a model told ophthalmopathy apart from stable hyperthyroidism with approximately 85% sensitivity and roughly 80% specificity.

As concerns this clonotype: Its antigen remains unidentified.

Clinical symptoms, serum thyroxine, TRAb, thyroid ultrasound and orbital computed tomography determined diagnosis. Isolation of PBMCs was performed using 9 to 10 ml of fresh peripheral blood. The CDR3 runs to 13 residues. The germline CDR1 and CDR2 sequences are DFQATT and SNEGSKA (reference sequence). The trim removed 6 bases at V and 5 bases at J, leaving 9 bases unmatched. Amplification from RNA transcripts yielded the TCR beta CDR3 regions. The workflow started with a first-round RT-PCR run with HTBI primers and then moved on to a second-round multiplex PCR. In TCRdb, the multiplex PCR reads were re-called with MiXCR into one record per CDR3 protein. The data show roughly 610,000 distinct CDR3 sequences, about a fifth seen once.

The sequenced sample consisted of peripheral blood. The chain couples TRBV20-1 to TRBJ1-1, with 7 bases fitting TRBD1. The receptor's source is a young woman with stable Graves' hyperthyroidism. Some clones in this sample may be carry-over from other donors' samples. CDR3 protein: CSALPGTATEAFF. The DNA for the CDR3 is TGCAGTGCCCTCCCTGGGACAGCTACTGAAGCTTTCTTT.